A single sample gave rise to the 27 T cell receptor beta chains below, sequenced in a study of T cell responses to AZD1222 COVID-19 vaccine. The method was immunoSEQ multiplex PCR; TCRdb's version includes in-frame clones alone and lacks a portion of them. Of under 100,000 clones in the sample, 70% to 90% were seen once. The input for sequencing was peripheral blood, taken 28 days after the second AZD1222 dose. These receptors came from an adult who received the AZD1222 COVID-19 vaccine.

This clone was recorded a few times. The V call is TRBV2, the J call TRBJ1-2, with 7 bases matching TRBD1. Germline-derived CDR1 and CDR2 are SNHLY and FYNNEI. Trimming removed 2 bases from V and 2 bases from J; junction bases left unmatched: 8. The CDR3 sequence is 16 residues long. This CDR3 reads CASSEIYVRGNYGYTF. CDR3 sequence (DNA): TGTGCCAGCAGTGAAATTTATGTCAGGGGGAACTATGGCTACACCTTC.

The chain couples TRBV10-3 to TRBJ1-5, with 9 bases lining up with TRBD1. The germline CDR1 and CDR2 sequences are ENHRY and SYGVKD. The CDR3 is 15 residues long. The ends lost 0 bases at V and 4 bases at J; junction bases unmatched: 1. CDR3 amino acids: CAISESTGGNQPQHF. In DNA, the CDR3 is TGTGCCATCAGTGAGTCGACAGGGGGAAATCAGCCCCAGCATTTT.

The chain couples TRBV7-2 to TRBJ1-2, with TRBD1 as a possible D gene (6 bases). CDR1 and CDR2 from the germline V gene are SGHTA and FQGNSA. The CDR3 covers 15 residues. V was cut by 2 bases and J by 4 bases, with 14 bases left in between. CDR3 amino acids: CASSLSGGHGYGYTF. The CDR3 nucleotides read TGTGCCAGCAGCTTATCTGGGGGCCACGGCTATGGCTACACCTTC.

The chain is built from TRBV5-4 and TRBJ2-7; D is uncertain. The germline gives CDR1 SGHNT, CDR2 YYREEE (reference sequence). Trimming took off 4 bases at V and 0 bases at J, with 11 bases between the two ends. CDR3 length equals 14 residues. CDR3: CASSPAISSYEQYF. CDR3 coding DNA: TGTGCCAGCAGCCCAGCGATAAGCTCCTACGAGCAGTACTTC.

This clone was recorded a few times. The V and J genes are TRBV19 and TRBJ1-3; no clear D. CDR3 length equals 15 residues. Germline CDR1 reads LNHDA; CDR2 reads SQIVND (reference sequence). Trimming took off 6 bases at V and 0 bases at J, with 12 bases between the two ends. CDR3 DNA sequence: TGTGCCAGTAGCCCCGGACGGATCTCTGGAAACACCATATATTTT. Protein: CASSPGRISGNTIYF.

This clone has a handful of counts. V is TRBV6-6 and J is TRBJ1-1; D is unresolved. CDR3 length: 13 residues. Germline values: CDR1 MNHNY, CDR2 SVGAGI (reference sequence). V was trimmed by 5 bases and J by 1 base, leaving 8 bases between them. CDR3 loop: CASSAGPNTEAFF. CDR3 in DNA: TGTGCCAGCAGTGCCGGACCGAACACTGAAGCTTTCTTT.

In this sample, this clone turned up a few times. The chain couples TRBV5-1 to TRBJ2-3; 10 bases line up with TRBD2. CDR1 and CDR2 (germline): SGHRS, YFSETQ. The CDR3 runs 14 residues. Trimming removed 4 bases from V and 6 bases from J; junction bases left unmatched: 5. Here the CDR3 reads CASSLAGVGDTQYF. Written as DNA, the CDR3 is TGCGCCAGCAGCCTAGCGGGAGTTGGCGATACGCAGTATTTT. The full variable domain, with the rest looked up from reference TRBV5-1 and TRBJ2-3, is KAGVTQTPRYLIKTRGQQVTLSCSPISGHRSVSWYQQTPGQGLQFLFEYFSETQRNKGNFPGRFSGRQFSNSRSEMNVSTLELGDSALYLCASSLAGVGDTQYFGPGTRLTVL.

This clone was detected only once. The rearrangement uses TRBV11-3 and TRBJ2-7, with D possibly TRBD2 on 5 matching bases. This CDR3 has 15 amino acids. Germline values: CDR1 SGHNT, CDR2 YENEEA. The germline V and J ends were trimmed by 0 bases and 0 bases, with 9 bases remaining between them. The CDR3 sequence is CASSLETGSSYEQYV. CDR3 coding DNA: TGTGCCAGCAGCTTAGAAACGGGGAGCTCCTACGAGCAGTACGTC.

There are a few counts of this clone. This chain links TRBV4-3 with TRBJ1-6; tentatively, D is TRBD1 (6 bases). The CDR3 extends over 15 amino acids. Germline CDR1 and CDR2: LGHNA and YSLEER. V was clipped by 1 base and J by 7 bases, with 11 bases between them. This CDR3 is CASSQVWTENSPLHF. DNA for the CDR3: TGCGCCAGCAGCCAAGTATGGACAGAGAATTCACCCCTCCACTTT.

The V and J genes are TRBV11-3 and TRBJ2-6; tentative D call: TRBD2 (5 bases). The CDR3 is made up of 16 amino acids. CDR1 is SGHNT, CDR2 YENEEA, per germline. Trimming removed 1 base at V and 1 base at J, with 8 bases between. The CDR3 here is CASSLVGGSGANVLTF. DNA of the CDR3: TGTGCCAGCAGCTTAGTAGGCGGGTCTGGGGCCAACGTCCTGACTTTC.

CDR3 protein: CASTRAGANVLTF. The CDR3 DNA follows: TGTGCCAGCACCCGGGCGGGGGCCAACGTCCTGACTTTC. The chain joins TRBV11-3 to TRBJ2-6; D is undetermined. The CDR3 loop spans 13 amino acids. Trimming took off 7 bases at V and 4 bases at J, with 8 bases between the two ends. Germline CDR1 is SGHNT and CDR2 is YENEEA.

This chain links TRBV25-1 with TRBJ1-2, with 7 bases matching TRBD1. Germline V gene sequence: CDR1 MGHDK, CDR2 SYGVNS. Germline trimming cut 2 bases from V and 3 bases from J; bases unmatched to any gene: 9. This CDR3 spans 16 amino acids. The CDR3 reads CASSEEGRQGYYGYTF. The CDR3 bases are TGTGCCAGCAGTGAAGAGGGAAGACAGGGATACTATGGCTACACCTTC.

The genes are TRBV6-5 and TRBJ2-3, with 7 positions matching TRBD2. The germline CDR1 and CDR2 sequences are MNHEY and SVGAGI. The CDR3 length is 15 residues. The V gene end was trimmed by 8 bases and the J gene end by 4 bases; junction bases not matched to a gene: 12. Written as DNA, the CDR3 is TGTGCCAGCGGTCGGGGGGATGGAGCATCAGATACGCAGTATTTT. Its protein is CASGRGDGASDTQYF.

This clone was seen a handful of times. This CDR3 is also generated by other DNA sequences in the sample. J is TRBJ1-1 and V is TRBV28; D remains unclear. This CDR3 has 13 amino acids. Germline V CDR1 and CDR2: MDHEN, SYDVKM. V gave up 3 bases and J gave up 1 base, with 6 bases separating them. The CDR3 protein is CASSFRRNTEAFF. The CDR3 region has the DNA TGTGCCAGCAGTTTCCGGAGGAACACTGAAGCTTTCTTT.

This clone was counted only a few times. This sequence joins TRBV5-1 and TRBJ2-7, with 12 bases that match TRBD2. Germline-derived CDR1 and CDR2 are SGHRS and YFSETQ. V trimming: 0 bases; J trimming: 6 bases; junction bases outside the gene matches: 10. This CDR3 has 17 amino acids. The CDR3 coding sequence is TGCGCCAGCAGCTTGGAGTCCGCCTCTAGCGGGAGGGTCGAGCAGTACTTC. Its protein product is CASSLESASSGRVEQYF.

J is TRBJ1-4 and V is TRBV15; tentatively, D is TRBD1 (5 bases). The CDR3 length is 17 residues. Germline V CDR1 and CDR2: LNHNV, YYDKDF (reference sequence). Trimming took off 0 bases at V and 5 bases at J, with 16 bases between the two ends. This CDR3 is CATSRDPARAANEKLFF. For the CDR3, the DNA is TGTGCCACCAGCAGAGATCCCGCCAGGGCGGCCAATGAAAAACTGTTTTTT.

This sequence joins TRBV7-8 and TRBJ1-2; D may be TRBD1 (6 bases). The germline V gene has CDR1 SGHVS and CDR2 FQNEAQ. The CDR3 consists of 15 residues. V lost 8 bases and J 4 bases, leaving 20 bases between the germline ends. The CDR3 here is CASQPGRGAVYGYTF. In DNA, the CDR3 is TGTGCCAGCCAACCCGGACGGGGGGCCGTCTATGGCTACACCTTC.

The V gene is TRBV14, the J gene TRBJ1-6; the match to TRBD1 covers 8 bases. Unmatched junction bases numbered 10, after V lost 1 base and J lost 14 bases. The CDR3 length is 15 residues. Germline V gene lookup returns CDR1 SGHDN and CDR2 FVKESK. The CDR3 loop reads CASSQVGRDRPALHF. In nucleotides, the CDR3 is TGTGCCAGCAGCCAAGTCGGTCGGGACAGGCCGGCCCTCCACTTT.

V is TRBV2 and J is TRBJ1-6; D is ambiguous. The CDR3 totals 13 residues. CDR1 and CDR2 (germline): SNHLY, FYNNEI. Trimming took off 0 bases at V and 13 bases at J, with 10 bases between the two ends. CDR3 sequence: CASSEAGVTPLHF. CDR3 DNA sequence: TGTGCCAGCAGTGAAGCAGGCGTAACTCCCCTCCACTTT. The full variable domain, rest sourced from reference TRBV2 and TRBJ1-6, is EPEVTQTPSHQVTQMGQEVILRCVPISNHLYFYWYRQILGQKVEFLVSFYNNEISEKSEIFDDQFSVERPDGSNFTLKIRSTKLEDSAMYFCASSEAGVTPLHFGNGTRLTVT.

This clone was counted once. The chain joins TRBV29-1 to TRBJ2-2, with 8 bases matching TRBD2. CDR1 is SQVTM and CDR2 is ANQGSEA in the germline V gene. V was clipped by 5 bases and J by 4 bases; unmatched bases: 3. The CDR3 totals 13 residues. CDR3 coding DNA: TGCAGCGTTATCCGGGGGGGCACCGGGGAGCTGTTTTTT. Its translation: CSVIRGGTGELFF.

A remark on this clone: The junction differs from germline at one of its ends, possibly a read error. The gene calls are TRBV6-1 and TRBJ1-2; 7 nucleotides match TRBD1. The V gene's germline CDR1 is MNHNS and CDR2 SASEGT. The CDR3 is 12 amino acids. CDR3 amino acids: CASSEGSTGRDF. CDR3 nucleotides: TGTGCCAGCAGTGAGGGGTCGACAGGGCGAGACTTC.

The chain joins TRBV7-9 to TRBJ1-4, with a weak D call TRBD1 (6 bases). Trimming removed 5 bases at V and 10 bases at J, with 14 bases between. The CDR3 is 13 residues long. Per the germline V gene, CDR1 is SEHNR and CDR2 is FQNEAQ (reference sequence). The CDR3 reads CASSPPQGLKLFF. The CDR3 nucleotides are TGTGCCAGCAGCCCACCCCAGGGGTTAAAACTGTTTTTT.

The sample holds a few counts of this clone. V is TRBV19 and J is TRBJ1-5; D not certain. CDR3 length equals 15 residues. From germline, CDR1 is LNHDA and CDR2 SQIVND (reference sequence). Trimming pared 3 bases from V and 2 bases from J, leaving 11 bases between. The CDR3 loop is CASSIGASGNQPQHF. CDR3 bases: TGTGCCAGTAGTATTGGAGCATCCGGCAATCAGCCCCAGCATTTT.

The chain couples TRBV7-2 to TRBJ1-2; D gene unclear. V lost 1 base and J lost 6, with 12 bases in between. CDR3 length: 14 amino acids. Germline CDR1 SGHTA, CDR2 FQGNSA. CDR3: CASSLGPGADGYTF. CDR3 nucleotide sequence: TGTGCCAGCAGCTTAGGACCTGGAGCGGATGGCTACACCTTC.

The gene calls are TRBV13 and TRBJ2-2; D is possibly TRBD1 or TRBD2 (5 bases each). CDR3 length: 16 residues. V was shortened by 2 bases and J by 0 bases, with 10 bases between the two germline ends. The V gene's germline CDR1 is PRHDT and CDR2 FYEKMQ (reference sequence). CDR3 sequence: CASSLFGTTNTGELFF. CDR3 DNA: TGTGCCAGCAGCTTATTTGGGACGACGAACACCGGGGAGCTGTTTTTT.

The CDR3 region is CASSYYLGLNTEAFF. DNA for the CDR3: TGTGCCAGCAGTTACTATCTAGGCTTGAACACTGAAGCTTTCTTT. The chain combines TRBV6-5 with TRBJ1-1; D unclear. Germline CDR1 and CDR2: MNHEY and SVGAGI. CDR3 length: 15 amino acids. Trimming removed 1 base from V and 0 bases from J, with 9 bases in between.

The V gene is TRBV9, the J gene TRBJ1-2; D might be TRBD1 (5 bases). The CDR3 has 18 residues. Trimming removed 0 bases at V and 2 bases at J, with 20 bases between. Per the germline V gene, CDR1 is SGDLS and CDR2 is YYNGEE. The CDR3 nucleotides read TGTGCCAGCAGCGTAGAGGAACTACGGGGCAGGGAAAACTATGGCTACACCTTC. Amino acids: CASSVEELRGRENYGYTF.